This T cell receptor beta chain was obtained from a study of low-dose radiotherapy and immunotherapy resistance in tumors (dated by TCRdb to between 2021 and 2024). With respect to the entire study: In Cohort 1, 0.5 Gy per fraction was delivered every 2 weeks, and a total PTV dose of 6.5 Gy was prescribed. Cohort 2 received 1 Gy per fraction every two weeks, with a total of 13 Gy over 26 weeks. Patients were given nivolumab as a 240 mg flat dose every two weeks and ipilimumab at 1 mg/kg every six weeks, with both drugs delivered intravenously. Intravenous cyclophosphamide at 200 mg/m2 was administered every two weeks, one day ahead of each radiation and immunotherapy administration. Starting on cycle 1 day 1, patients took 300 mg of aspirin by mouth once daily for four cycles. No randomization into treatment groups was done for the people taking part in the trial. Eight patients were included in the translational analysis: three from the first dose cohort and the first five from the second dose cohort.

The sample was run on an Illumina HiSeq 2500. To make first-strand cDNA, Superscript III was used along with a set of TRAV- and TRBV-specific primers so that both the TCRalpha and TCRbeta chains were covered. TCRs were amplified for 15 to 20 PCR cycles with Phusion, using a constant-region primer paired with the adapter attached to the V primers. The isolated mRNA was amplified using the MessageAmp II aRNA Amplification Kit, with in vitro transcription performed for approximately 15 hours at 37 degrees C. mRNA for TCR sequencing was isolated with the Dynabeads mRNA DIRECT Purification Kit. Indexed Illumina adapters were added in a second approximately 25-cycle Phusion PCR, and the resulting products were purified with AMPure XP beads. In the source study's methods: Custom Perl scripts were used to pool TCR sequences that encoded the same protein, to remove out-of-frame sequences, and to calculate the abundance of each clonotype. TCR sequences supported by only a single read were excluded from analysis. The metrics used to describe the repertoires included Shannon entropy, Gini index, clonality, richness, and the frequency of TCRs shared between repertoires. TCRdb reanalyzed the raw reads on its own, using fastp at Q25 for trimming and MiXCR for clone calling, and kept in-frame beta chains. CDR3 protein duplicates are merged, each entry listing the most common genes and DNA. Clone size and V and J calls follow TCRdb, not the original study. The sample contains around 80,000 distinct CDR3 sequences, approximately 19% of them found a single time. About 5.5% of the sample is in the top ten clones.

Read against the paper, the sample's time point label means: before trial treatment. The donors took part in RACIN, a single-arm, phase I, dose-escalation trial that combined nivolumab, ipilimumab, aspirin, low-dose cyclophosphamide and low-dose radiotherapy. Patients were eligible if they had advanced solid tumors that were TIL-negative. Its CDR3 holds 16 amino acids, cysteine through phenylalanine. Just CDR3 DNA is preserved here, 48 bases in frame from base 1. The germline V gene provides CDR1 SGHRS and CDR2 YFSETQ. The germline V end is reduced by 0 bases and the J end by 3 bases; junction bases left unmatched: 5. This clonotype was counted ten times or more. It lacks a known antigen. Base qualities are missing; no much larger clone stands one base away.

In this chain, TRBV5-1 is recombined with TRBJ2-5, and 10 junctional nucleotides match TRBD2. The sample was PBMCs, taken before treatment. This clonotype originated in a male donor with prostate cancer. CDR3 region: CASSLGSSGGKETQYF. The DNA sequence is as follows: TGCGCCAGCAGCTTGGGGTCTAGCGGGGGAAAAGAGACCCAGTACTTC.